This entry lists 14 T cell receptor beta chains sequenced from one sample in a study of blood T cell repertoires in COVID-19. Profiling relied on immunoSEQ multiplex PCR, and the TCRdb table lists in-frame clones only, not all of them. The data show about 190,000 clones, almost 85% seen once. Specimen: peripheral blood. Receptors were obtained from a woman in her 70s with active or convalescent COVID-19.

The rearrangement uses TRBV6-5 and TRBJ2-5, with D unclear. Trimming pared 8 bases from V and 1 base from J, leaving 11 bases between. CDR1 MNHEY and CDR2 SVGAGI come from the germline V gene. The CDR3 extends over 13 amino acids. CDR3 bases: TGTGCCAGCGGAGCAGCGAGCCAAGAGACCCAGTACTTC. This gives the protein CASGAASQETQYF.

This clone occurred once. The chain joins TRBV7-3 to TRBJ2-7; D unresolved. V was cut by 3 bases and J by 1 base, with 13 bases left in between. The CDR3 is 15 amino acids. From germline, CDR1 is SGHTA and CDR2 FQGTGA. The CDR3 protein is CASSFAPTTSYEQYF. As DNA, the CDR3 is TGTGCCAGCAGCTTTGCCCCGACAACTTCCTACGAGCAGTACTTC.

The chain carries TRBV28 and TRBJ2-2, with 9 positions matching TRBD2. Germline V gene data show CDR1 as MDHEN and CDR2 as SYDVKM. The CDR3 totals 17 residues. Trimming removed 2 bases from V and 5 bases from J; junction bases left unmatched: 9. CDR3 sequence reads: CASSLRLAGITTGELFF. CDR3 in DNA: TGTGCCAGCAGTTTAAGGCTAGCGGGAATCACTACCGGGGAGCTGTTTTTT.

The V gene is TRBV7-9, the J gene TRBJ2-3, with a possible D match to TRBD2 (6 bases). Trimming took off 1 base at V and 6 bases at J, with 20 bases between the two ends. Germline CDR1 SEHNR, CDR2 FQNEAQ (reference sequence). This CDR3 contains 17 residues. In nucleotides, the CDR3 is TGTGCCAGCAGCTTAGAGAAGAAGCGGGCTGGGCGGGATACGCAGTATTTT. It encodes CASSLEKKRAGRDTQYF.

This clone was seen at least ten times. The chain uses TRBV6-2 or TRBV6-3 and TRBJ1-5; 11 bases align to TRBD1. J lost 8 bases, V lost 6 bases, and 9 bases had no gene match. Looked up from germline, CDR1 is MNHEY and CDR2 is SVGEGT. The CDR3 length is 15 residues. The CDR3 nucleotides are TGTGCCAGCAGCCCCGGGACAGGGGGTCTGGAGCCCCAGCATTTT. This translates into CASSPGTGGLEPQHF.

This chain joins TRBV5-1 and TRBJ1-2; unclear D gene. The CDR3 is made up of 18 amino acids. V gave up 2 bases and J gave up 8 bases, with 28 bases separating them. The germline CDR1 and CDR2 sequences are SGHRS and YFSETQ. CDR3 sequence: CASSFRGPGSTGLDGYTF. In nucleotides, the CDR3 is TGCGCCAGCAGCTTTCGCGGTCCCGGGAGCACGGGTCTTGACGGCTACACCTTC.

CDR3 amino acids: CASSPPGQGQETQYF. The CDR3 coding sequence is TGTGCCAGCTCACCCCCGGGACAAGGACAAGAGACCCAGTACTTC. This chain connects TRBV18 to TRBJ2-5; D is perhaps TRBD1 (6 bases). The CDR3 loop spans 15 amino acids. V was cut by 3 bases and J by 2 bases, with 13 bases left in between. The germline V gene encodes CDR1 KGHSH and CDR2 LQKENI.

The chain recombines TRBV7-2 with TRBJ2-7; 9 nucleotides line up with TRBD1. CDR1 is SGHTA, CDR2 FQGNSA, per germline. The length of the CDR3 is 15 residues. Trimming at V came to 1 base and at J to 3 bases, leaving 4 bases not matched to a gene. CDR3 nucleotides: TGTGCCAGCAGCTTAGGGTCGGGACAGGGCTACGAGCAGTACTTC. Protein: CASSLGSGQGYEQYF. The whole variable domain, filled in from reference TRBV7-2 and TRBJ2-7, reads GAGVSQSPSNKVTEKGKDVELRCDPISGHTALYWYRQSLGQGLEFLIYFQGNSAPDKSGLPSDRFSAERTGGSVSTLTIQRTQQEDSAVYLCASSLGSGQGYEQYFGPGTRLTVT.

The rearrangement joins TRBV3-1 (or the pseudogene TRBV3-2) to TRBJ2-5, with D perhaps TRBD1 (5 bases). The V gene's germline CDR1 is LGHDT and CDR2 YNNKEL (reference sequence). The CDR3 has 14 residues. Trimming cost V 3 bases and J 7 bases, with 15 bases left between them. CDR3 sequence (DNA): TGTGCCAGCAGCCAGACAGCTGCCTCGAGGACCCAGTACTTC. Protein sequence: CASSQTAASRTQYF.

This clone came up once. The chain is built from TRBV7-3 and TRBJ2-1, with 7 positions matching TRBD2. Trimming at V came to 1 base and at J to 0 bases, leaving 3 bases not matched to a gene. This CDR3 comprises 16 residues. Germline V gives CDR1 SGHTA, CDR2 FQGTGA. The DNA for the CDR3 is TGTGCCAGCAGCTTAAACGGGGGGAGCTCCTACAATGAGCAGTTCTTC. It codes for CASSLNGGSSYNEQFF.

The table lists this clone with a count of one. The chain joins TRBV24-1 to TRBJ2-5; 7 bases line up with TRBD1. The length of the CDR3 is 14 residues. V was clipped by 3 bases and J by 2 bases; unmatched bases: 2. The germline gives CDR1 KGHDR, CDR2 SFDVKD. The chain's CDR3 is CATSDPTGQETQYF. CDR3 in DNA: TGTGCCACCAGTGATCCGACAGGGCAAGAGACCCAGTACTTC.

The V call is TRBV25-1, the J call TRBJ1-1; D gene unclear. CDR3 length: 13 amino acids. Trimming stripped 6 bases from V and 1 base from J, with 9 bases between. Germline V gene sequence: CDR1 MGHDK, CDR2 SYGVNS. The CDR3 region has the DNA TGTGCCAGCAGACCAACAGAGAACACTGAAGCTTTCTTT. It encodes CASRPTENTEAFF.

The chain links TRBV12-3 or TRBV12-4 to TRBJ2-2; TRBD2 matches 8 bases. V was pared by 6 bases and J by 6 bases, with 0 bases of the junction left unmatched. The CDR3 is 12 residues long. CDR3 DNA: TGTGCCAGCAGCGGGAGGGCCGGGGAGCTGTTTTTT. Translated: CASSGRAGELFF.

The chain uses TRBV2 and TRBJ1-2; D is ambiguous. The CDR3 runs 15 residues. Trimming cost V 3 bases and J 4 bases, with 15 bases left between them. CDR1 SNHLY and CDR2 FYNNEI come from the germline V gene. Here the CDR3 DNA reads TGTGCCAGCAGTGAGAGAGGGAGTACTACCTATGGCTACACCTTC. It specifies CASSERGSTTYGYTF.